Given below is one T cell receptor beta chain in context. The antigen is unknown. As to time point: peripheral blood 6 weeks after treatment start. V lost 4 bases to trimming and J lost 5 bases; unmatched junction nucleotides: 13. In germline, CDR1 is SGHRS, CDR2 YFSETQ. This CDR3 region has 17 residues. The sample comes from a study of PD-L1 blockade in urothelial cancer. Study-level information: Males with bladder-origin urothelial cancer made up about 85% of the 29 patients. The researchers analyzed blood 3 weeks (second dose) and 6 weeks after treatment start.

Profiling relied on immunoSEQ multiplex PCR, and the TCRdb table lists in-frame clones only, not all of them. The sample lists under 40,000 clones, 80% to 90% occurring once. Study findings and constraints: A below-median TCR clonality in blood before treatment predicted better survival.

The receptor was isolated from a man aged 80 or over with urothelial cancer. The genes are TRBV5-1 and TRBJ2-5; 11 nucleotides align to TRBD1. The sequencing here drew on PBMCs, taken around atezolizumab (anti-PD-L1) treatment. The CDR3 nucleotides read TGCGCCAGCAGCCCGAACGCCGGGACAGGGGGTCCGGAGACCCAGTACTTC. It is translated as CASSPNAGTGGPETQYF.